One sample yielded the 25 T cell receptor beta chains listed below, sequenced in a study of T cell changes during pregnancy in multiple sclerosis. The assay was immunoSEQ multiplex PCR, and TCRdb's table has in-frame clones only and misses some. Of approximately 69,000 clones listed, around 94% are singletons. The starting material was peripheral blood, obtained in the third trimester of pregnancy. These TCRs come from a female donor with multiple sclerosis, enrolled in a pregnancy study.

The chain recombines TRBV10-2 with TRBJ1-6; 10 bases are shared with TRBD1. This CDR3 region has 20 residues. Losses at the gene ends were 0 bases for V and 7 bases for J; bases not matched to a gene: 15. CDR1 and CDR2 (germline): WSHSY, SAAADI. CDR3 nucleotides: TGCGCCAGCAGTGAGTCGGGGCCTATTTTATTGGGACAGGGGAATTCACCCCTCCACTTT. Protein: CASSESGPILLGQGNSPLHF.

This rearrangement joins TRBV2 to TRBJ1-5, with D perhaps TRBD1 (6 bases). V gave up 7 bases and J gave up 4 bases, with 14 bases separating them. This CDR3 is 14 amino acids long. Germline V gene lookup returns CDR1 SNHLY and CDR2 FYNNEI. CDR3: CASNGDTLNQPQHF. In DNA form, the CDR3 reads TGTGCCAGCAATGGGGACACTTTAAATCAGCCCCAGCATTTT. Full variable domain (missing parts from reference TRBV2 and TRBJ1-5): EPEVTQTPSHQVTQMGQEVILRCVPISNHLYFYWYRQILGQKVEFLVSFYNNEISEKSEIFDDQFSVERPDGSNFTLKIRSTKLEDSAMYFCASNGDTLNQPQHFGDGTRLSIL.

The sample holds one count of this clone. The gene calls are TRBV2 and TRBJ1-1; no reliable D call. The V and J ends lost 4 bases and 0 bases respectively, with 6 bases between them. Germline V lookup: CDR1 SNHLY, CDR2 FYNNEI. This CDR3 is 13 amino acids long. CDR3 amino acids: CASSVGVNTEAFF. The CDR3 DNA follows: TGTGCCAGCAGTGTCGGGGTGAACACTGAAGCTTTCTTT.

The chain joins TRBV9 to TRBJ2-3; 12 bases line up with TRBD2. Germline trimming cut 7 bases from V and 4 bases from J; bases unmatched to any gene: 7. The CDR3 is made up of 15 amino acids. In germline, CDR1 is SGDLS, CDR2 YYNGEE. CDR3 sequence: CASSSGTSGPDTQYF. The CDR3 DNA reads TGTGCCAGCTCATCCGGGACTAGCGGGCCAGATACGCAGTATTTT.

CDR3 protein: CASSVPSGTVYEQYF. The CDR3 nucleotides are TGTGCCAGTAGTGTACCCTCCGGGACAGTCTACGAGCAGTACTTC. This chain uses TRBV19 with TRBJ2-7; TRBD1 matches at 7 bases. The length of the CDR3 is 15 residues. J was trimmed by 3 bases and V by 5 bases; bases with no gene match: 10. Germline loops: CDR1 LNHDA, CDR2 SQIVND (reference sequence). Filled out from reference TRBV19 and TRBJ2-7, the complete variable domain reads DGGITQSPKYLFRKEGQNVTLSCEQNLNHDAMYWYRQDPGQGLRLIYYSQIVNDFQKGDIAEGYSVSREKKESFPLTVTSAQKNPTAFYLCASSVPSGTVYEQYFGPGTRLTVT.

This sequence joins TRBV10-3 and TRBJ2-5; 8 bases line up with TRBD1. The CDR3 runs to 17 residues. Germline lookup yields CDR1 ENHRY and CDR2 SYGVKD. The trim removed 0 bases at V and 1 base at J, leaving 7 bases unmatched. The CDR3 nucleotides are TGTGCCATCAGTGAGTCGTGGACAGGGTCGAGCCAAGAGACCCAGTACTTC. Protein sequence: CAISESWTGSSQETQYF.

This chain connects TRBV20-1 to TRBJ2-3; TRBD2 matches at 7 bases. Per the germline V gene, CDR1 is DFQATT and CDR2 is SNEGSKA (reference sequence). The V and J ends lost 3 bases and 8 bases, in that order; junction bases with no gene match: 2. The CDR3 is made up of 11 amino acids. CDR3 sequence: CSASGEGTQYF. CDR3 sequence (DNA): TGCAGTGCTAGTGGGGAGGGTACGCAGTATTTT.

This rearrangement joins TRBV6-5 to TRBJ1-2; D gene uncertain. Germline V gives CDR1 MNHEY, CDR2 SVGAGI. Trimming stripped 0 bases from V and 8 bases from J, with 19 bases between. This CDR3 has 16 residues. This CDR3 reads CASSYSLGSGASGYTF. The CDR3 DNA follows: TGTGCCAGCAGTTACTCCTTGGGTAGCGGCGCTAGCGGCTACACCTTC.

The genes are TRBV9 and TRBJ2-3; TRBD1 is a possible D gene (6 bases). The CDR3 totals 13 residues. CDR1 and CDR2 from the germline V gene are SGDLS and YYNGEE. Trimming shortened V by 0 bases and J by 6 bases, and 8 bases separated the two germline ends. The CDR3 DNA reads as TGTGCCAGCAGCGTAGCAGGGGCGGATACGCAGTATTTT. Residues: CASSVAGADTQYF.

This chain uses TRBV7-8 with TRBJ2-2, with 11 bases that match TRBD2. This CDR3 contains 15 residues. The germline gives CDR1 SGHVS, CDR2 FQNEAQ. J gave up 3 bases and V 6 bases, and 3 bases lay outside the gene matches. In DNA form, the CDR3 reads TGTGCCAGCAGACTAGCGGGGGCCTACACCGGGGAGCTGTTTTTT. The encoded protein is CASRLAGAYTGELFF. Full variable domain (rest looked up from reference TRBV7-8 and TRBJ2-2): GAGVSQSPRYKVAKRGQDVALRCDPISGHVSLFWYQQALGQGPEFLTYFQNEAQLDKSGLPSDRFFAERPEGSVSTLKIQRTQQEDSAVYLCASRLAGAYTGELFFGEGSRLTVL.

CDR3 region: CASSPSGGLLSQPQHF. The DNA of the CDR3 is TGTGCCAGCTCACCGAGCGGGGGCCTACTAAGCCAGCCCCAGCATTTT. V and J are TRBV18 and TRBJ1-5, with D maybe TRBD1 (6 bases). CDR3 length: 16 amino acids. V was cut by 3 bases and J by 7 bases, with 19 bases left in between. The germline CDR1 and CDR2 sequences are KGHSH and LQKENI.

The chain is built from TRBV7-9 and TRBJ1-5, with 9 bases identical to TRBD1. V gave up 2 bases and J gave up 0 bases; unmatched junction bases: 11. The length of the CDR3 is 19 residues. Germline CDR1 is SEHNR and CDR2 is FQNEAQ (reference sequence). Here the CDR3 reads CASSLTRTQGAHSNQPQHF. The DNA for the CDR3 is TGTGCCAGCAGCTTAACGAGAACACAGGGGGCCCATAGCAATCAGCCCCAGCATTTT.

The chain is built from TRBV18 and TRBJ2-1; D might be TRBD1 (6 bases). V lost 5 bases and J 8 bases, leaving 16 bases between the germline ends. Germline lookup yields CDR1 KGHSH and CDR2 LQKENI. CDR3 size: 14 residues. As DNA, the CDR3 is TGTGCCAGCTCATCCACGACAGGCTCAGATGAGCAGTTCTTC. Encoded protein: CASSSTTGSDEQFF.

This chain uses TRBV6-5 with TRBJ2-7; 8 bases are a match to TRBD1. Trimming cost V 3 bases and J 2 bases; bases outside gene matches: 9. Germline assignment: CDR1 MNHEY and CDR2 SVGAGI. This CDR3 contains 16 residues. The CDR3 region has the DNA TGTGCCAGCAGTTATTCCAGGGGACAGGCCCCCTACGAGCAGTACTTC. Translated, it gives CASSYSRGQAPYEQYF.

This clone came up once. V and J are TRBV10-3 and TRBJ2-2; 10 nucleotides match TRBD2. This CDR3 is built from 14 residues. J was trimmed by 4 bases and V by 6 bases; bases with no gene match: 2. Germline V gives CDR1 ENHRY, CDR2 SYGVKD. CDR3 nucleotides: TGTGCCATCAGCCTAGCGGGGGCCACCGGGGAGCTGTTTTTT. Encoded protein: CAISLAGATGELFF.

The chain has TRBV7-2 and TRBJ2-2; 14 positions match TRBD2. This CDR3 contains 17 residues. With V trimmed by 4 bases and J by 0 bases, 1 base remained unmatched. The germline V gene has CDR1 SGHTA and CDR2 FQGNSA. The CDR3 bases are TGTGCCAGCAGCTCGGGACTAGCGGGGGCGAACACCGGGGAGCTGTTTTTT. It encodes CASSSGLAGANTGELFF.

In DNA form, the CDR3 reads TGTGCCAGCAGGAAAACAGGCTATAGCACAGATACGCAGTATTTT. Its protein is CASRKTGYSTDTQYF. The rearrangement links TRBV6-1 to TRBJ2-3, with D tentatively TRBD1 (5 bases). The CDR3 totals 15 residues. V was pared by 6 bases and J by 0 bases, with 13 bases between. Germline V CDR1 and CDR2: MNHNS, SASEGT.

This chain connects TRBV7-9 to TRBJ2-2, with 9 bases aligning to TRBD1. Trimming took 4 bases from V and 4 from J; bases not matched to a gene: 4. The CDR3 length is 15 residues. The germline V gene encodes CDR1 SEHNR and CDR2 FQNEAQ (reference sequence). CDR3 residues: CASSWRQGVTGELFF. The CDR3 DNA reads TGTGCCAGCAGCTGGCGACAGGGGGTCACCGGGGAGCTGTTTTTT.

V gene TRBV30 combines with J gene TRBJ2-3; weak D call: TRBD1 (6 bases). Between the trimmed V and J ends, which lost 0 bases and 3 bases, there was a span of 10 bases. The CDR3 covers 14 residues. Looked up from germline, CDR1 is GTSNPN and CDR2 is SVGIG (reference sequence). The CDR3 protein is CAWSVRQGTDTQYF. The DNA of the CDR3 is TGTGCCTGGAGTGTACGTCAGGGGACAGATACGCAGTATTTT.

The rearrangement joins TRBV5-4 to TRBJ2-5; 8 positions match TRBD2. The CDR3 loop spans 17 amino acids. V lost 0 bases, J lost 5 bases, and 12 bases stayed unmatched. Germline CDR1 SGHNT, CDR2 YYREEE (reference sequence). The CDR3 sequence is CASSLDVTSVGGETQYF. The CDR3 coding sequence is TGTGCCAGCAGCTTGGACGTGACTAGCGTTGGAGGGGAGACCCAGTACTTC.

This chain links TRBV7-3 with TRBJ2-3; TRBD2 might be the D (6 bases). Per germline, CDR1 SGHTA and CDR2 FQGTGA. The length of the CDR3 is 13 residues. Trimming shortened V by 5 bases and J by 10 bases, and 16 bases separated the two germline ends. CDR3: CASSPEGVGAQYF. CDR3 nucleotides: TGTGCCAGCAGCCCGGAGGGAGTCGGGGCGCAGTATTTT.

The genes are TRBV7-2 and TRBJ1-5; TRBD1 might be the D (6 bases). The CDR3 contains 15 residues. Germline V gives CDR1 SGHTA, CDR2 FQGNSA. V lost 5 bases and J lost 4, with 15 bases in between. CDR3 sequence: CASSGGGQGNQPQHF. As DNA, the CDR3 is TGTGCCAGCAGCGGAGGAGGCCAGGGGAATCAGCCCCAGCATTTT.

V is TRBV7-2 and J is TRBJ1-4, with 8 bases identical to TRBD1. V trimming: 2 bases; J trimming: 16 bases; junction bases outside the gene matches: 9. The germline V gene encodes CDR1 SGHTA and CDR2 FQGNSA. The CDR3 has 13 residues. CDR3 DNA: TGTGCCAGCAGCTTAAAAGAGACAGGGGATAGGTTTTTT. This sequence encodes CASSLKETGDRFF.

The J gene is TRBJ2-1, the V gene TRBV5-1, with 8 bases aligning to TRBD2. This CDR3 has 16 amino acids. CDR1 SGHRS and CDR2 YFSETQ come from the germline V gene. The V segment lost 5 bases and the J segment 8 bases; nucleotides outside the gene matches: 15. The CDR3 is CASSQMARGGSDEQFF. CDR3 nucleotides: TGCGCCAGCAGTCAGATGGCACGGGGGGGGTCGGATGAGCAGTTCTTC.

This clone was seen a handful of times. The chain combines TRBV18 with TRBJ1-4; D unclear. V lost 4 bases and J lost 3, with 9 bases in between. CDR3 size: 14 residues. Germline V gene data show CDR1 as KGHSH and CDR2 as LQKENI. CDR3 bases: TGTGCCAGCTCACATCAGCTAGCTAATGAAAAACTGTTTTTT. This sequence encodes CASSHQLANEKLFF.